This T cell receptor beta chain was captured by sequencing in a study of vaccination and CD4 T cells after COVID-19. The wider study: Vaccination of participants consisted of two doses of either BNT162b2 or mRNA-1273 vaccine. Stimulation of cells relied on overlapping spike peptides derived from SARS-CoV-2, HCoV-NL63, HCoV-OC43 and HCoV-229E.

Looked up from germline, CDR1 is SEHNR and CDR2 is FQNEAQ (reference sequence). The CDR3 contains 15 residues. Trimming took off 5 bases at V and 3 bases at J, with 11 bases between the two ends. With the Oncomine TCR Beta short-read assay, DNA from cultured CD4+ T cells was sequenced. TCRdb used MiXCR to reprocess the PCR reads, holding one entry per CDR3 protein. The table lists approximately 21,000 distinct CDR3 sequences, approximately 57% of them singletons, with more than 8.5% in the top ten. To note about this clonotype: The antigen is undetermined.

Indicated treatment: roughly 10-day PBMC culture with coronavirus spike peptide pools or control peptides (ViraFEST assay). The gene calls are TRBV7-9 and TRBJ2-6; D ambiguous. Sequenced here: CD4+ T cells from blood, cultured in vitro, sampled after SARS-CoV-2 vaccination. The clonotype was recovered from a human donor who had recovered from COVID-19. As DNA, the CDR3 is TGTGCCAGCAGCCCCACGTCGGTTGGGGCCAACGTCCTGACTTTC. Translated, it gives CASSPTSVGANVLTF.